This T cell receptor beta chain stems from a study of T cell responses to AZD1222 COVID-19 vaccine. The CDR3 consists of 13 residues. V was shortened by 8 bases and J by 7 bases, with 14 bases between the two germline ends. The germline V gene has CDR1 SNHLY and CDR2 FYNNEI. General study results and limits: Females made up more of the donors, who were largely white British, and clonal diversity may have come out too low. Sampled repertoires all dated from after the peak T cell response. Spike-specific TCR breadth and depth went up after people got two AZD1222 doses.

This table comes from immunoSEQ multiplex PCR, and its TCRdb copy is limited to in-frame clones, with some not included. The sample includes under 45,000 clones, over 75% of them seen just once. Details on this clone: Its cognate antigen is unknown.

This chain uses TRBV2 with TRBJ1-4; TRBD1 might be the D (5 bases). This clonotype originated in an adult who received the MenACWY meningococcal vaccine as a control. This specimen consisted of peripheral blood, obtained 28 days after the second dose of the MenACWY control vaccine. CDR3 residues: CASARGWGEKLFF. The CDR3 region has the DNA TGTGCCAGCGCGAGGGGTTGGGGTGAAAAACTGTTTTTT.